This is a list of T cell receptor beta chains from one sample in a study of blood T cell repertoires in COVID-19. The protocol was immunoSEQ multiplex PCR, while the TCRdb copy is restricted to in-frame clones and leaves out a portion. The sample contains about 220,000 clones, roughly four fifths of which appear only once. The sequencing input was PBMCs or T cells enriched from blood (not recorded which). The receptors shown here come from a woman aged 40 to 55 with acute COVID-19. Each CDR3 is given with its conserved first and last residue. A D gene is named only where the DNA matches it firmly. The size of a clone is reported for some rows only, either as once, few or many, or as a class for expanded clones.

>TRBV19|TRBJ1-2|.|TRBD1
CASSISGQGARGYTF
TGTGCCAGTAGTATTTCGGGGCAGGGGGCGCGTGGCTACACCTTC
>TRBV7-8|TRBJ1-4|.|.
CASSLAETHRVREKLFF
TGTGCCAGCAGCTTAGCGGAGACCCACAGGGTGCGCGAAAAACTGTTTTTT
>TRBV29-1|TRBJ1-2|.|.
CSVDEDSNYGYTF
TGCAGCGTTGACGAGGATTCTAACTATGGCTACACCTTC
>TRBV4-2|TRBJ2-7|.|TRBD1
CASSLEGQGGSYEQYF
TGTGCCAGCAGCCTCGAAGGACAGGGGGGCTCCTACGAGCAGTACTTC
>TRBV15|TRBJ2-7|.|.
CATSLKAGEQYF
TGTGCCACCAGCCTCAAGGCGGGAGAGCAGTACTTC
>TRBV6-5|TRBJ1-1|.|.
CASSSTYPTADTEAFF
TGTGCCAGCAGTTCGACCTACCCCACTGCGGACACTGAAGCTTTCTTT
>TRBV15|TRBJ1-1|.|.
CATSRAGNTEAFF
TGTGCCACCAGCAGAGCAGGAAACACTGAAGCTTTCTTT
>TRBV10-3|TRBJ1-2|.|.
CAISESSEGGYTF
TGTGCCATCAGTGAGTCGAGTGAGGGTGGCTACACCTTC
>TRBV18|TRBJ2-6|.|.
CASSPAPTPGANVLTF
TGTGCCAGCTCACCGGCTCCAACCCCTGGGGCCAACGTCCTGACTTTC
>TRBV7-3|TRBJ2-1|.|TRBD2
CASWGLASWGFF
TGTGCCAGTTGGGGACTAGCGTCTTGGGGGTTCTTC
>TRBV6-5|TRBJ2-7|.|.
CASSLRQAYEQYF
TGTGCCAGCAGCTTACGGCAGGCCTACGAGCAGTACTTC
>TRBV7-2|TRBJ2-1|.|.
CASSLWSSYNEQFF
TGTGCCAGCAGCTTATGGAGCTCCTACAATGAGCAGTTCTTC
>TRBV28|TRBJ1-6|.|.
CASSLSQGGNSPLHF
TGTGCCAGCAGTTTATCCCAGGGTGGTAATTCACCCCTCCACTTT
>TRBV19|TRBJ2-1|.|TRBD2
CASTPLAGGINEQFF
TGTGCCAGCACCCCACTAGCGGGGGGGATTAATGAGCAGTTCTTC
>TRBV10-1|TRBJ1-1|.|TRBD1
CASSSDRATEAFF
TGCGCCAGCAGTTCAGACAGGGCCACTGAAGCTTTCTTT
>TRBV7-7|TRBJ2-1|.|TRBD1
CASSQFTGVGHNEQFF
TGTGCCAGCAGCCAATTCACAGGGGTAGGCCACAATGAGCAGTTCTTC
>TRBV27|TRBJ2-1|.|.
CASSLTYPNSYNEQFF
TGTGCCAGCAGTTTAACTTACCCAAACTCCTACAATGAGCAGTTCTTC
>TRBV20-1|TRBJ2-2|.|TRBD2
CSASKASGGYTGELFF
TGCAGTGCTAGTAAGGCTAGCGGGGGATACACCGGGGAGCTGTTTTTT
>TRBV5-6|TRBJ1-2|.|.
CASSLMTGGVYGYTF
TGTGCCAGCAGCCTCATGACAGGCGGCGTCTATGGCTACACCTTC
>TRBV30|TRBJ1-3|.|TRBD1
CAWIQGAGNTIYF
TGTGCCTGGATCCAGGGGGCTGGAAACACCATATATTTT
>TRBV3-1/TRBV3-2|TRBJ1-2|.|TRBD1
CASSLTGGADGYTF
TGTGCCAGCAGCCTGACAGGGGGCGCGGATGGCTACACCTTC
>TRBV5-5|TRBJ1-4|.|.
CASSPLPTNEKLFF
TGTGCCAGCAGTCCACTGCCGACTAATGAAAAACTGTTTTTT
>TRBV27|TRBJ2-6|.|.
CASSLLAGANVLTF
TGTGCCAGCAGCCTCTTGGCCGGGGCCAACGTCCTGACTTTC
>TRBV21-1|TRBJ1-2|once|.
CASSQPQQENWENYGYTF
TGTGCCAGCTCCCAACCACAACAGGAAAATTGGGAAAACTATGGCTACACCTTC
>TRBV20-1|TRBJ1-5|.|.
CSASPGQTYQPQHF
TGCAGTGCTAGTCCTGGACAGACCTATCAGCCCCAGCATTTT
>TRBV6-5|TRBJ2-7|.|TRBD1
CASSYGTGLNEQYF
TGTGCCAGCAGTTACGGGACAGGGCTCAACGAGCAGTACTTC
>TRBV7-6|TRBJ1-3|few|TRBD1
CASSLVVAGGNGNTIYF
TGTGCCAGCAGCTTAGTTGTCGCAGGGGGGAATGGAAACACCATATATTTT
>TRBV5-5|TRBJ2-3|.|.
CASSLRFLGSTDTQYF
TGTGCCAGCAGCTTGCGTTTCCTAGGTAGCACAGATACGCAGTATTTT
>TRBV11-1|TRBJ1-1|.|.
CASSLARGRATEAFF
TGTGCCAGCAGCTTAGCCCGAGGCAGGGCGACTGAAGCTTTCTTT
>TRBV24-1|TRBJ2-7|.|.
CATSAGDSYEQYF
TGTGCCACCAGTGCCGGTGATTCCTACGAGCAGTACTTC
>TRBV6-2/TRBV6-3|TRBJ1-1|.|.
CASSTTENTEAFF
TGTGCCAGCAGTACAACAGAGAACACTGAAGCTTTCTTT
>TRBV14|TRBJ2-5|.|.
CASSQDVGSQYF
TGTGCCAGCAGCCAAGATGTCGGGAGCCAGTACTTC
>TRBV28|TRBJ1-5|few|.
CASRPTGSSQPQHF
TGTGCCAGCAGACCAACAGGGTCCAGTCAGCCCCAGCATTTT
>TRBV2|TRBJ1-1|.|TRBD1
CASSTGVGEAFF
TGTGCCAGCAGCACAGGGGTGGGGGAAGCTTTCTTT
>TRBV5-1|TRBJ2-3|.|.
CASSWADYTDTQYF
TGCGCCAGCAGCTGGGCGGACTACACAGATACGCAGTATTTT
>TRBV18|TRBJ1-5|.|TRBD1
CASSPDGQDNQPQHF
TGTGCCAGCTCACCAGACGGACAGGACAATCAGCCCCAGCATTTT
>TRBV5-1|TRBJ2-3|once|.
CASSLVLLAADTQYF
TGCGCCAGCAGCTTGGTTCTTCTAGCAGCAGATACGCAGTATTTT
>TRBV29-1|TRBJ1-1|.|.
CSVVDRSNTEAFF
TGCAGCGTTGTTGACAGGTCCAACACTGAAGCTTTCTTT
>TRBV19|TRBJ1-4|.|TRBD1
CASEGAFNEKLFF
TGTGCCAGCGAGGGGGCGTTTAATGAAAAACTGTTTTTT
>TRBV19|TRBJ2-7|once|TRBD1
CASSRTGTGTYEQYF
TGTGCCAGTAGTCGAACCGGGACAGGCACCTACGAGCAGTACTTC
>TRBV6-5|TRBJ1-4|once|TRBD1
CASSYTTGTNEKLFF
TGTGCCAGCAGTTACACGACAGGGACTAATGAAAAACTGTTTTTT
>TRBV5-8|TRBJ1-1|.|TRBD1
CASSLPGGPNTEAFF
TGTGCCAGCAGCTTACCAGGGGGCCCTAACACTGAAGCTTTCTTT
>TRBV28|TRBJ2-7|many|.
CASTSYSPLSYEQYF
TGTGCCAGCACCTCCTATAGCCCCCTATCCTACGAGCAGTACTTC
>TRBV5-4|TRBJ1-2|.|.
CASSPDSTNYGYTF
TGTGCCAGCAGCCCGGACAGTACTAACTATGGCTACACCTTC
>TRBV10-2|TRBJ2-1|.|.
CASRPLAGWGEQFF
TGCGCCAGCAGACCGTTGGCGGGATGGGGTGAGCAGTTCTTC
>TRBV18|TRBJ1-5|.|.
CASSRDNHSNQPQHF
TGTGCCAGTTCCCGGGACAATCATAGCAATCAGCCCCAGCATTTT
>TRBV2|TRBJ2-2|.|TRBD2
CASSLGGSNTGELFF
TGTGCCAGCAGTTTGGGAGGGAGTAACACCGGGGAGCTGTTTTTT
>TRBV30|TRBJ1-6|once|TRBD1
CACPGQGDLYYNSPLHF
TGTGCCTGCCCGGGACAGGGGGATTTATATTATAATTCACCCCTCCACTTT